These T cell receptor beta chains were read from a single sample in a study of T cell responses to AZD1222 COVID-19 vaccine. The protocol was immunoSEQ multiplex PCR, while the TCRdb copy is restricted to in-frame clones and leaves out a portion. The sample consists of tens of thousands of clones, roughly 87% of them appearing once. The source was peripheral blood, collected 28 days after the second AZD1222 dose. Receptors originate from an adult who received the AZD1222 COVID-19 vaccine. Both conserved end residues are part of each CDR3. D genes are given only for firm matches. Clone size appears in some rows only: once, few, many, or a class for an expanded clone.

TRBJ1-4 | TRBV7-9 | - | - | CASSLEDKKLFF | TGTGCCAGCAGCTTAGAGGATAAAAAACTGTTTTTT
TRBJ1-2 | TRBV28 | - | - | CASSLGGQNYGYTF | TGTGCCAGCAGTTTAGGTGGTCAGAACTATGGCTACACCTTC
TRBJ1-2 | TRBV19 | - | once | CASSTTGLYGYTF | TGTGCCAGTAGTACTACAGGTCTCTATGGCTACACCTTC
TRBJ1-3 | TRBV18 | - | - | CASSPRTISGNTIYF | TGTGCCAGCTCACCACGAACTATCTCTGGAAACACCATATATTTT
TRBJ1-2 | TRBV7-9 | - | - | CASSFGGGSNYGYTF | TGTGCCAGCAGCTTTGGAGGGGGGTCCAACTATGGCTACACCTTC
TRBJ2-7 | TRBV5-4 | - | - | CASSSWVMDEQYF | TGTGCCAGCAGCTCCTGGGTTATGGACGAGCAGTACTTC
TRBJ2-1 | TRBV12-3/TRBV12-4 | - | - | CASSLGLLNEQFF | TGTGCCAGCAGTTTAGGACTCCTCAATGAGCAGTTCTTC
TRBJ1-1 | TRBV5-1 | TRBD1 | - | CASSKTGTGLNTEAFF | TGCGCCAGCAGCAAGACCGGGACAGGGCTGAACACTGAAGCTTTCTTT
TRBJ2-1 | TRBV5-1 | - | - | CASSLETGQIYNEQFF | TGCGCCAGCAGCTTGGAAACGGGACAAATCTACAATGAGCAGTTCTTC
TRBJ1-5 | TRBV6-5 | TRBD1 | - | CASGGQGNQPQHF | TGTGCCAGCGGAGGACAGGGCAATCAGCCCCAGCATTTT
TRBJ1-2 | TRBV5-5 | - | once | CASSLESPNYGYTF | TGTGCCAGCAGCTTGGAATCCCCCAACTATGGCTACACCTTC
TRBJ2-7 | TRBV3-1/TRBV3-2 | - | - | CASSQRDTYEQYF | TGTGCCAGCAGCCAAAGGGACACCTACGAGCAGTACTTC
TRBJ1-1 | TRBV4-2 | - | - | CASSQDGSPNTEAFF | TGTGCCAGCAGCCAAGATGGCAGCCCGAACACTGAAGCTTTCTTT
TRBJ1-3 | TRBV19 | - | - | CASSNRRASGNTIYF | TGTGCCAGTAGCAACCGACGGGCCTCTGGAAACACCATATATTTT
TRBJ1-5 | TRBV12-5 | - | - | CASGFGGNQPQHF | TGTGCTAGTGGTTTTGGGGGCAATCAGCCCCAGCATTTT
TRBJ2-3 | TRBV6-5 | TRBD2 | - | CASSLGLAGRDTQYF | TGTGCCAGCAGTTTGGGACTAGCGGGGAGAGATACGCAGTATTTT
TRBJ1-2 | TRBV5-4 | TRBD1 | - | CASGQGGGYGYTF | TGTGCCAGCGGACAGGGAGGAGGTTACGGCTACACCTTC
TRBJ2-7 | TRBV7-9 | - | - | CASSPLAGARSEQYF | TGTGCCAGCAGCCCTTTGGCGGGGGCCAGGTCCGAGCAGTACTTC
TRBJ1-2 | TRBV19 | TRBD1 | - | CASSINPGGWNGYTF | TGTGCCAGTAGTATAAATCCAGGGGGCTGGAATGGCTACACCTTC
TRBJ1-5 | TRBV5-1 | TRBD1 | - | CASSPTGTDQPQHF | TGCGCCAGCAGCCCTACAGGGACAGATCAGCCCCAGCATTTT
TRBJ2-1 | TRBV30 | - | - | CAWSVVRRSYNEQFF | TGTGCCTGGAGTGTAGTCAGACGTTCCTACAATGAGCAGTTCTTC
TRBJ2-3 | TRBV5-6 | TRBD1 | - | CASSRLSGQVTDTQYF | TGTGCCAGCAGCCGTTTATCTGGACAGGTCACAGATACGCAGTATTTT
TRBJ2-1 | TRBV9 | - | - | CASSVDPPSHNEQFF | TGTGCCAGCAGCGTAGACCCACCTAGCCACAATGAGCAGTTCTTC
TRBJ2-3 | TRBV7-2 | - | - | CASSLGLVADTQYF | TGTGCCAGCAGCTTAGGACTAGTCGCAGATACGCAGTATTTT
TRBJ1-5 | TRBV10-2 | - | - | CASSDGPNQPQHF | TGCGCCAGCAGTGATGGCCCCAATCAGCCCCAGCATTTT
TRBJ1-1 | TRBV6-1 | - | - | CASSESGLRAFF | TGTGCTAGCAGTGAAAGCGGCCTACGAGCTTTCTTT
TRBJ2-2 | TRBV4-2 | - | - | CASSRGDVGELFF | TGTGCCAGCAGCCGTGGGGACGTCGGGGAGCTGTTTTTT
TRBJ1-1 | TRBV18 | - | once | CASSPRQAQMNTEAFF | TGTGCCAGCTCACCACGTCAAGCGCAGATGAACACTGAAGCTTTCTTT
TRBJ2-5 | TRBV6-5 | - | - | CASRQTGRETQYF | TGTGCCAGCAGACAGACAGGACGGGAGACCCAGTACTTC
TRBJ2-2 | TRBV5-1 | - | - | CASSLWLAVNTGELFF | TGCGCCAGCAGCTTGTGGTTAGCGGTGAACACCGGGGAGCTGTTTTTT
TRBJ2-2 | TRBV5-1 | - | - | CASSLAAVNTGELFF | TGCGCCAGCAGCTTGGCGGCAGTTAACACCGGGGAGCTGTTTTTT
TRBJ2-3 | TRBV9 | - | - | CASSPPSDTQYF | TGTGCCAGCAGCCCACCGTCGGATACGCAGTATTTT
TRBJ1-6 | TRBV19 | - | - | CASSPYRDFAGFSYNSPLHF | TGTGCCAGTAGTCCCTACAGGGATTTCGCAGGCTTCTCCTATAATTCACCCCTCCACTTT